A selection of T cell receptor beta chains follows, all from one sample in a study of cytomegalovirus exposure and HLA in healthy donors. The data were produced by immunoSEQ multiplex PCR, yet TCRdb's version contains in-frame clones alone and is incomplete. The sample contains about 130,000 clones, almost 80% of which appear only once. Material for sequencing was PBMCs. The receptors here all came from a female donor in good health and CMV-seronegative. Each CDR3 is given with its conserved first and last residue. D genes are given only for firm matches. Clone size appears in some rows only: once, few, many, or a class for an expanded clone.

clone size	V gene	J gene	D gene	CDR3 protein	CDR3 DNA
NA	TRBV5-6	TRBJ1-1	NA	CASSLGVMNTEAFF	TGTGCCAGCAGCTTGGGCGTCATGAACACTGAAGCTTTCTTT
NA	TRBV29-1	TRBJ2-7	TRBD2	CSVSGTSYEQYF	TGCAGCGTTTCCGGGACTAGCTACGAGCAGTACTTC
NA	TRBV6-5	TRBJ1-1	TRBD1	CASMGQGAWVTEAFF	TGTGCCAGCATGGGACAGGGGGCTTGGGTCACTGAAGCTTTCTTT
NA	TRBV25-1	TRBJ2-7	TRBD1	CASRTGQGGNEQYF	TGTGCCAGCAGGACGGGACAGGGGGGGAACGAGCAGTACTTC
NA	TRBV5-1	TRBJ1-4	TRBD1	CASSLTGVLGEKLFF	TGCGCCAGCAGCTTGACAGGGGTCCTAGGCGAAAAACTGTTTTTT
NA	TRBV5-6	TRBJ1-1	NA	CASSRGGEAFF	TGTGCCAGCAGCCGGGGGGGGGAAGCTTTCTTT
NA	TRBV7-6	TRBJ2-1	NA	CASSLSGGAYNEQFF	TGTGCCAGCAGCTTAAGCGGTGGGGCCTACAATGAGCAGTTCTTC
NA	TRBV11-2	TRBJ2-5	TRBD2	CASSVGTSGSLVETQYF	TGTGCCAGCAGCGTTGGGACTAGCGGGAGTCTGGTGGAGACCCAGTACTTC
NA	TRBV18	TRBJ1-4	TRBD1	CASSPRQGSNEKLFF	TGTGCCAGCTCTCCGAGACAGGGGTCTAATGAAAAACTGTTTTTT
NA	TRBV5-1	TRBJ2-5	TRBD1	CASSSGQGIGQETQYF	TGCGCCAGCAGCTCGGGACAGGGGATCGGACAAGAGACCCAGTACTTC
NA	TRBV28	TRBJ2-7	TRBD1	CASRGTGSVSSYEQYF	TGTGCCAGCAGGGGGACAGGGTCAGTAAGCTCCTACGAGCAGTACTTC
few	TRBV2	TRBJ1-4	NA	CASRQRGGVEKLFF	TGTGCCAGCAGACAACGGGGAGGGGTAGAAAAACTGTTTTTT
NA	TRBV5-1	TRBJ1-4	NA	CASSLLGGANEKLFF	TGCGCCAGCAGCTTGCTCGGGGGGGCTAATGAAAAACTGTTTTTT